This T cell receptor (beta chain) was profiled in a study of vaccination effects on CD4 cells after COVID-19. Study-wide context: The median interval between the second dose and post-vaccine sampling was 72 days. The study, taken as a whole, reports: Infection- and vaccine-induced clones contracted markedly late after vaccination.

Here immunoSEQ multiplex PCR was the method, and the copy in TCRdb shows in-frame clones only, minus some. The sample shows 65,000 to 75,000 clones, about 67% of them seen only once. Antigen-specific CD4+ T cells expanded by the ViraFEST assay with viral peptide pools were then sequenced. At the end of about ten days of culture, CD4+ T cells were isolated. Two doses of BNT162b2 or mRNA-1273 vaccine were administered to participants. Among the vaccine recipients, none had a prior SARS-CoV-2 infection, and nucleocapsid antibodies were negative. It was on days 3 and 7 that half the medium was replaced with IL-2 medium. This CDR3 spans 15 amino acids. In germline, CDR1 is SGHDT, CDR2 YYEEEE. Trimming left V 2 bases short and J 0 bases short, with 10 bases between. On this clone itself: Its specificity is not known.

The sample here was CD4+ T cells from PBMCs cultured with HCoV-229E spike peptides, taken after COVID-19 vaccination. The TCR comes from a human donor who received a COVID-19 vaccine. This chain uses TRBV5-6 with TRBJ2-3, with D tentatively TRBD1 or TRBD2 (5 bases each). CDR3 coding DNA: TGTGCCAGCAGCTTTTATGGGGGAAGCACAGATACGCAGTATTTT. It yields the protein CASSFYGGSTDTQYF.